Listed here are 2 T cell receptor beta chains from one sample, sequenced in a study of regulatory and conventional T cells in RAG deficiency. Generated by immunoSEQ multiplex PCR, the TCRdb table keeps only in-frame clones and is missing some. The table includes fewer than 15,000 clones, 90% to 95% detected once. Blood CD4+ CD25-low CD127-high conventional T cells supplied the genomic DNA template. Another study also made use of these data, one on regulatory T cells. This second study says: The primer mix had 52 TRBV and 13 TRBJ primers.

Sequencing input: CD4+ effector T cells sorted from blood. All receptors come from a human donor in good health.

This clone came up a few times. The V gene is TRBV18, the J gene TRBJ2-5; 7 bases map to TRBD1. Germline V gene sequence: CDR1 KGHSH, CDR2 LQKENI. The CDR3 contains 14 residues. The junction had 4 bases not matched to a gene; V was cut back by 5 bases and J by 1 base. Here the CDR3 reads CASSFAGGQETQYF. The CDR3 DNA sequence: TGTGCCAGCTCATTTGCAGGGGGCCAAGAGACCCAGTACTTC.

V usage is TRBV7-3 and J usage is TRBJ2-1; D uncertain. The V gene lost 6 bases and the J gene lost 5 bases, with 11 bases spanning the gap. Germline CDR1 SGHTA, CDR2 FQGTGA. The CDR3 is 13 amino acids. CDR3 DNA sequence: TGTGCCAGCAGTCTGAGCCCCCACAATGAGCAGTTCTTC. Protein product: CASSLSPHNEQFF. Variable domain in full (rest from reference TRBV7-3 and TRBJ2-1): GAGVSQTPSNKVTEKGKYVELRCDPISGHTALYWYRQSLGQGPEFLIYFQGTGAADDSGLPNDRFFAVRPEGSVSTLKIQRTERGDSAVYLCASSLSPHNEQFFGPGTRLTVL.